This T cell receptor (beta chain) was recorded in a study of identifying expanded T cells in peripheral blood (dated by TCRdb to the late 2010s). About the study as a whole: Separate aliquots of the same genomic DNA pool were sequenced to produce technical replicates, and four replicates were compared in pairs. General study outcomes and caveats: Between technical replicates the binomial model flagged approximately 1.2 differentially abundant clones, whereas over about 2 weeks the binomial model flagged about 16.4 and over approximately 4 weeks 19 to 20. In all healthy donors, the variance in clone template counts between samples taken two to three weeks apart rose significantly as total template count increased. The authors expected biological variance in healthy repertoires might increase further over much longer intervals such as months to years. The beta-binomial model significantly reduced the number of clones called differentially abundant and the false-positive rate across all healthy-donor time intervals.

The immunoSEQ Assay, which relies on bias-controlled multiplex PCR amplification of genomic DNA, was used to profile TCRbeta CDR3 regions. The authors' analysis ran thus. The absolute abundance of each unique TCRbeta CDR3 region was quantified after sequences were collapsed and filtered. Differential abundance was tested with a binomial (Fisher-equivalent) model and with a beta-binomial model adding time-dependent variance fitted from healthy donors. Clones with fewer than 5 combined templates were removed, and a clone was called differentially abundant if the clone's Benjamini-Hochberg FDR was below 0.01. The form v = (b*log(k)+a)^2 was used to model beta-binomial variance as a function of total template count across the two samples. As stored in TCRdb, this immuneACCESS dataset retains in-frame rearrangements with V and J assigned. A fraction of the clones does not appear; measured against another copy, unresolved V genes explain less than half of the discrepancy, and the remainder lacks a known reason. That table furnishes V, J and clone size, whereas the DNA furnished D and trimming. Here the sample has 51,000 or so clones; 82% occur a single time. The top ten clonotypes cover approximately 15% of the sample.

Comments on this clone: The antigen it recognizes is unknown. No base quality values were provided; no much bigger clone lies one nucleotide off.

No immune events, such as infections, were documented for the healthy donors during the collection period. Blood repertoires from healthy donors were used as a training cohort for calibrating time-dependent variance in a beta-binomial model of differential abundance of T-cell clones. The training cohort included 10 or so healthy donors, of whom 3 were female and 7 were male. On average the donors were 43 years old, and their ages spanned roughly 29 to 70 years. Whole blood from each healthy donor was obtained from a commercial supplier and was collected at three time points around 13 days apart. Genomic DNA was extracted from unsorted whole blood for immunosequencing. V loses 4 bases, J loses 7 bases, and the germline ends lie 11 bases apart. As encoded in the germline V gene, CDR1 is MGHDK while CDR2 is SYGVNS. Inclusive of the bounding cysteine and phenylalanine, the CDR3 is 13 residues long. The entry retains the CDR3 DNA only, 39 bases that are in frame from base 1.

Material for sequencing was blood. This TCR was recovered from a person aged 18 to 70 in good health. Rearrangement joined TRBV25-1 to TRBJ1-5; the D gene is possibly TRBD1, with 5 bases matching. The nucleotide sequence reads as follows: TGTGCCAGCAGTGGCGGACACATGCAGCCCCAGCATTTT. The resulting protein is CASSGGHMQPQHF.